The entry that follows covers one T cell receptor (beta chain) sequence. This record belongs to a study of OX40 agonist ivuxolimab in advanced cancers. The CDR3 runs 14 residues. The V gene lost 5 bases and the J gene lost 4 bases, with 12 bases spanning the gap. CDR1 is MDHEN, CDR2 SYDVKM, per germline. Using immunoSEQ multiplex PCR, the repertoire was profiled, and TCRdb retains in-frame clones only, with some absent. The sample lists 65,000 to 95,000 clones; over 70% were seen once. The chain employs TRBV28 and TRBJ1-5, with TRBD1 as a possible D gene (6 bases). This TCR was recovered from an adult with an advanced solid tumor such as melanoma, head and neck, liver or kidney cancer. Here the sequenced sample was CD4+ or CD8+ T cells sorted from blood, taken in a trial of the OX40 agonist ivuxolimab. CDR3 coding DNA: TGTGCCAGCAGTCCGGACAGACTTAATCAGCCCCAGCATTTT. It is translated as CASSPDRLNQPQHF.